A selection of T cell receptor beta chains follows, all from one sample in a study of blood T cells in healthy people across ages. Each CDR3 protein is one row after TCRdb ran MiXCR on the 5' RACE reads. Of about 970,000 distinct CDR3 sequences in the sample, around 54% are singletons; the top ten hold over 20%. The sample taken for sequencing was blood. The origin of the receptors is a woman in her sixties in good health. CDR3s include the opening cysteine and the closing phenylalanine or tryptophan. The D gene is left open where the match is weak. Not all rows give a size; the values are once, few, many and, for expanded clones, a class.

v_gene: TRBV2
len: 14
j_gene: TRBJ2-3
d_gene: .
abundance: .
CDR3aa: CASNNILATDTQYF

v_gene: TRBV20-1
len: 13
j_gene: TRBJ2-7
d_gene: .
abundance: .
CDR3aa: CSSRGTLLGEQYF

v_gene: TRBV4-2
len: 15
j_gene: TRBJ1-2
d_gene: .
abundance: .
CDR3aa: CASSQDGTAGLGYTF

v_gene: TRBV20-1
len: 16
j_gene: TRBJ2-1
d_gene: TRBD1
abundance: .
CDR3aa: CSATEWGQGGWNEQFF

v_gene: TRBV7-2
len: 15
j_gene: TRBJ2-5
d_gene: .
abundance: .
CDR3aa: CASSSSQFLEYGQYF

v_gene: TRBV6-5
len: 15
j_gene: .
d_gene: .
abundance: .
CDR3aa: CASGRGSYMMDEQFF

v_gene: TRBV4-2
len: 16
j_gene: TRBJ2-1
d_gene: TRBD2
abundance: .
CDR3aa: CASSQPGTTTYNEQFF

v_gene: TRBV24-1
len: 12
j_gene: TRBJ2-1
d_gene: TRBD2
abundance: .
CDR3aa: CAHSAGDNEQFF

v_gene: TRBV28
len: 14
j_gene: TRBJ2-7
d_gene: .
abundance: .
CDR3aa: CASSSAGHLGEQYF

v_gene: TRBV30
len: 14
j_gene: TRBJ2-5
d_gene: TRBD1
abundance: few
CDR3aa: CAWSRGTGQETQYF

v_gene: TRBV28
len: 17
j_gene: TRBJ1-2
d_gene: .
abundance: .
CDR3aa: CASTLPHGPTRNYGYTF

v_gene: TRBV12-3/TRBV12-4
len: 12
j_gene: TRBJ2-7
d_gene: .
abundance: few
CDR3aa: CASSRVPYEQYF

v_gene: TRBV11-2
len: 15
j_gene: TRBJ2-5
d_gene: .
abundance: many
CDR3aa: CASSFSGLRQETQYF

v_gene: TRBV27
len: 15
j_gene: TRBJ2-1
d_gene: .
abundance: .
CDR3aa: CASSFVGGRSDEQFF

v_gene: TRBV10-3
len: 12
j_gene: TRBJ2-1
d_gene: TRBD2
abundance: .
CDR3aa: CAIRGTSGEQFF